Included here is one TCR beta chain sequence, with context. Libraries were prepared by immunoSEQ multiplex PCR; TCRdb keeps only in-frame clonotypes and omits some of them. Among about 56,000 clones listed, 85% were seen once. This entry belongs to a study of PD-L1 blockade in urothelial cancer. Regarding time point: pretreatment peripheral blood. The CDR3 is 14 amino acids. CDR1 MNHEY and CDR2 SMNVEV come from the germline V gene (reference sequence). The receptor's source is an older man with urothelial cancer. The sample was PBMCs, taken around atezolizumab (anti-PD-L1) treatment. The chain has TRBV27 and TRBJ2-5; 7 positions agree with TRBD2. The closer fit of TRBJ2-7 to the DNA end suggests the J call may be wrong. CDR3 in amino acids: CASSFSGTTNEQYF. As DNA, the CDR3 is TGTGCCAGCAGTTTTTCCGGGACTACGAACGAGCAGTACTTC.